This T cell receptor beta chain was retrieved from a study of regulatory T cells in long-lasting Graves disease. Study-wide results and caveats: The TCR repertoire of persistent Graves' patients was less diverse than that of newly diagnosed ones. Researchers examined only peripheral blood and not thyroid tissue. Authors noted too few samples as a limitation.

With regard to this clonotype: Its antigen remains unknown.

Time point indicated: persistent/refractory GD, antithyroid drugs over 5 years with positive TRAb. The TCR library was made from RNA that had been extracted from PBMCs in TRIzol. Staff took roughly 8.8 milliliters of peripheral blood and put it into EDTA tubes. The length of the CDR3 is 14 residues. V lost 2 bases and J lost 3; bases outside the gene matches: 3. Germline V gene sequence: CDR1 MGHRA, CDR2 YSYEKL. Assembly of TCR beta libraries relied on iRepertoire HTBI primers together with Arm-PCR of CDR3 regions. TCRdb used MiXCR to reprocess the multiplex PCR reads, holding one entry per CDR3 protein. The data contain approximately 400,000 distinct CDR3 sequences, less than 25% of them singletons.

This specimen was peripheral blood mononuclear cells (PBMCs), taken when the disease was refractory, from a patient treated with antithyroid drugs. This receptor was taken from a female donor with Graves disease. The chain is built from TRBV4-1 and TRBJ1-2; 7 bases fit TRBD1. The CDR3 region is CASSQFTGDYGYTF. CDR3 sequence (DNA): TGCGCCAGCAGCCAATTTACAGGGGACTATGGCTACACCTTC.